This TCR beta chain comes out of a study of OX40 agonist ivuxolimab in advanced cancers. Study details: Participants, roughly 81% male, averaged about 59 years of age, ranging from about 23 to 79.

From germline, CDR1 is SGHDT and CDR2 YYEEEE. The CDR3 is 16 amino acids. V lost 4 bases and J lost 2; bases outside the gene matches: 6. Some clones are missing from TCRdb's copy, which holds only in-frame ones; the method was immunoSEQ multiplex PCR. Of about 22,000 clones in the sample, 70% to 90% were seen once. The rearrangement joins TRBV5-6 to TRBJ2-4, with TRBD1 matching over 10 bases. The source was CD4+ or CD8+ T cells sorted from blood, collected in a trial of the OX40 agonist ivuxolimab. The TCR was taken from an adult with an advanced solid tumor such as melanoma, head and neck, liver or kidney cancer. CDR3 nucleotide sequence: TGTGCCAGCAGCCGGGCGGGACAGGGGTCCAAAAACATTCAGTACTTC. Its protein is CASSRAGQGSKNIQYF.